This T cell receptor beta chain was recovered during a study of blood T cell repertoires in COVID-19. Method: immunoSEQ multiplex PCR; TCRdb's copy keeps in-frame clones and lacks some. In the table there are roughly 150,000 clones, around 87% of which are singletons. V lost 3 bases to trimming and J lost 5 bases; unmatched junction nucleotides: 11. CDR1 and CDR2 from the germline V gene are MNHEY and SMNVEV (reference sequence). The CDR3 length is 17 residues. This sequence joins TRBV27 and TRBJ2-1; 9 bases fit TRBD2. The sequence derives from a man aged 18 to 30 with COVID-19, enrolled during active disease. What was sequenced was peripheral blood. The CDR3 reads CASSLWLAGSPHNEQFF. The CDR3 DNA sequence: TGTGCCAGCAGTTTGTGGCTAGCGGGAAGCCCGCACAATGAGCAGTTCTTC.